This entry concerns a single TCR beta chain. This record comes from a study of blood T cell repertoires in COVID-19. Authors' processing steps: Researchers report that nucleated cell counts were estimated from reference gene primer amplification. Generated by immunoSEQ multiplex PCR, the TCRdb table keeps only in-frame clones and is missing some. The D gene and trimming were derived from the DNA, and the V and J assignments and clone size from that table. The table has some 300,000 clones, around nine tenths seen once. Deletions cut 3 bases from V and 2 bases from J, with 11 bases between. Per the germline V gene, CDR1 is LNHDA and CDR2 is SQIVND (reference sequence). The CDR3 spans 15 residues.

Sequencing input: PBMCs or T cells enriched from blood (not recorded which). The chain links TRBV19 to TRBJ1-5; D remains unclear. The receptor comes from a woman between 40 and 55 years old who had recovered from COVID-19. The CDR3 protein is CASSMLAEGNQPQHF. For the CDR3, the DNA is TGTGCCAGTAGTATGCTAGCGGAGGGCAATCAGCCCCAGCATTTT. The variable domain in full, with the rest retrieved from reference TRBV19 and TRBJ1-5, is DGGITQSPKYLFRKEGQNVTLSCEQNLNHDAMYWYRQDPGQGLRLIYYSQIVNDFQKGDIAEGYSVSREKKESFPLTVTSAQKNPTAFYLCASSMLAEGNQPQHFGDGTRLSIL.